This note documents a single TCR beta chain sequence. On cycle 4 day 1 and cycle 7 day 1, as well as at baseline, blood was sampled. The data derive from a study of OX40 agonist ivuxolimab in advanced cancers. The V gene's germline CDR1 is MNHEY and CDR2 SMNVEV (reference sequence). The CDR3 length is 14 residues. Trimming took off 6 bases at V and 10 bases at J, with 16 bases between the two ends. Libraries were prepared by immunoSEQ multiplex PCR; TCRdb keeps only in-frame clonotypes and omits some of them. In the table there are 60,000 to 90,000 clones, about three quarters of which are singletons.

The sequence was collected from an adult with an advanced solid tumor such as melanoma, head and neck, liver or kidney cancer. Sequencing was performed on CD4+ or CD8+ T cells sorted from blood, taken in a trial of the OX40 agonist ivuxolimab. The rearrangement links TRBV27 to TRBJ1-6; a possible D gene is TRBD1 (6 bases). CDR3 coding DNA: TGTGCCAGCAGAGTAAGACAGGATAGGTCACCCCTCCACTTT. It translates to CASRVRQDRSPLHF.